Described below is a single TCR beta chain sequence and its context. This sample stems from a study of CD8 T cells in ankylosing spondylitis. TCRdb passed the 5' RACE reads through MiXCR, listing each CDR3 protein once. The data show fewer than 250,000 distinct CDR3 sequences, with over 9.5% seen just once and approximately 20% held by the top ten. Germline V CDR1 and CDR2: LGHNA, YNFKEQ. The CDR3 spans 17 residues. The ends lost 3 bases at V and 3 bases at J; junction bases unmatched: 11. The sequence derives from a male donor with ankylosing spondylitis or in good health (not recorded which). Sequenced input: blood, either unsorted or a sorted T cell fraction (not recorded which). V and J are TRBV4-2 and TRBJ2-1; 7 nucleotides align to TRBD1. CDR3 in amino acids: CASSQLPSGTDYNEQFF. The CDR3 nucleotides read TGTGCCAGCAGCCAGCTACCTTCCGGGACAGACTACAATGAGCAGTTCTTC.